This is a list of T cell receptor beta chains from one sample in a study of OX40 agonist ivuxolimab in advanced cancers. Some clones are missing from TCRdb's copy, which holds only in-frame ones; the method was immunoSEQ multiplex PCR. The data contain just under 95,000 clones, more than 75% of them seen just once; the ten biggest clones take up about 0.33%. The source material was CD4+ or CD8+ T cells sorted from blood, sampled in a trial of the OX40 agonist ivuxolimab. Every receptor here comes from an adult with an advanced solid tumor such as melanoma, head and neck, liver or kidney cancer. The CDR3 runs from the conserved cysteine through the conserved F or W. The D gene is left open where the match is weak. Size is omitted from some rows. Given values are once, few, many or a class for expanded clones.

v_gene: TRBV18; abundance: -; j_gene: TRBJ1-2; d_gene: -; CDR3aa: CASSPLNAGNGYGYTF; CDR3nt: TGTGCCAGCTCACCACTTAACGCAGGGAACGGCTATGGCTACACCTTC
v_gene: TRBV4-3; abundance: -; j_gene: TRBJ1-4; d_gene: -; CDR3aa: CASSQDTPGANEKLFF; CDR3nt: TGCGCCAGCAGCCAAGATACCCCGGGGGCAAATGAAAAACTGTTTTTT
v_gene: TRBV27; abundance: -; j_gene: TRBJ2-7; d_gene: -; CDR3aa: CASSLSGSHSYEQYF; CDR3nt: TGTGCCAGCAGTTTAAGCGGCAGTCACTCCTACGAGCAGTACTTC
v_gene: TRBV5-4; abundance: -; j_gene: TRBJ1-5; d_gene: -; CDR3aa: CASSLSGAGQPQHF; CDR3nt: TGTGCCAGCAGCTTGTCGGGCGCGGGTCAGCCCCAGCATTTT
v_gene: TRBV4-1; abundance: -; j_gene: TRBJ1-5; d_gene: -; CDR3aa: CASSQDQTAKPQHF; CDR3nt: TGCGCCAGCAGCCAAGATCAGACGGCGAAGCCCCAGCATTTT
v_gene: TRBV10-3; abundance: -; j_gene: TRBJ2-2; d_gene: TRBD2; CDR3aa: CAISSSGGPNTGELFF; CDR3nt: TGTGCCATCAGCTCTAGCGGGGGGCCGAACACCGGGGAGCTGTTTTTT
v_gene: TRBV7-8; abundance: -; j_gene: TRBJ2-7; d_gene: -; CDR3aa: CASSFELASYEQYF; CDR3nt: TGTGCCAGCAGCTTCGAGTTAGCTTCCTACGAGCAGTACTTC
v_gene: TRBV5-6; abundance: -; j_gene: TRBJ2-6; d_gene: TRBD1; CDR3aa: CASSLVAGQGSYGANVLTF; CDR3nt: TGTGCCAGCAGCTTGGTAGCGGGACAGGGGTCGTACGGGGCCAACGTCCTGACTTTC
v_gene: TRBV5-1; abundance: -; j_gene: TRBJ2-1; d_gene: -; CDR3aa: CASSTGGAASYNEQFF; CDR3nt: TGCGCCAGCAGCACAGGGGGGGCCGCCTCCTACAATGAGCAGTTCTTC
v_gene: TRBV5-5; abundance: -; j_gene: TRBJ1-6; d_gene: TRBD1; CDR3aa: CASTQFPGQAASPLHF; CDR3nt: TGTGCCAGCACCCAGTTTCCGGGACAGGCGGCTTCACCCCTCCACTTT
v_gene: TRBV5-6; abundance: -; j_gene: TRBJ2-5; d_gene: TRBD1; CDR3aa: CASSKTDRVGIETQYF; CDR3nt: TGTGCCAGCAGCAAAACGGACAGGGTTGGGATCGAGACCCAGTACTTC
v_gene: TRBV5-4; abundance: -; j_gene: TRBJ2-7; d_gene: -; CDR3aa: CASSRRGEQYF; CDR3nt: TGTGCCAGCAGCCGCCGGGGCGAGCAGTACTTC
v_gene: TRBV7-2; abundance: -; j_gene: TRBJ1-2; d_gene: -; CDR3aa: CASRPTPGPSDGYTF; CDR3nt: TGTGCCAGCAGACCAACACCGGGACCGAGCGATGGCTACACCTTC
v_gene: TRBV29-1; abundance: once; j_gene: TRBJ1-5; d_gene: -; CDR3aa: CSVRGANQPQHF; CDR3nt: TGCAGCGTTAGGGGGGCCAATCAGCCCCAGCATTTT
v_gene: TRBV19; abundance: -; j_gene: TRBJ2-2; d_gene: -; CDR3aa: CASSTRGTGELFF; CDR3nt: TGTGCCAGTAGTACACGGGGGACCGGGGAGCTGTTTTTT
v_gene: TRBV11-2; abundance: -; j_gene: TRBJ1-1; d_gene: -; CDR3aa: CASSPSGYNTEAFF; CDR3nt: TGTGCCAGCAGCCCCAGTGGGTACAACACTGAAGCTTTCTTT
v_gene: TRBV5-1; abundance: -; j_gene: TRBJ2-1; d_gene: TRBD1; CDR3aa: CASSRLSRTGAVNEQFF; CDR3nt: TGCGCCAGCAGCCGGTTAAGCCGGACAGGGGCGGTGAATGAGCAGTTCTTC
v_gene: TRBV12-5; abundance: -; j_gene: TRBJ2-2; d_gene: TRBD1; CDR3aa: CASGSGTGYTGELFF; CDR3nt: TGTGCTAGTGGTTCCGGGACAGGTTACACCGGGGAGCTGTTTTTT
v_gene: TRBV30; abundance: -; j_gene: TRBJ2-7; d_gene: TRBD2; CDR3aa: CAGTRGAGEQYF; CDR3nt: TGTGCCGGGACGCGGGGGGCGGGGGAGCAGTACTTC
v_gene: TRBV5-1; abundance: -; j_gene: TRBJ2-5; d_gene: -; CDR3aa: CASSLGIAKQETQYF; CDR3nt: TGCGCCAGCAGCTTGGGGATAGCAAAGCAAGAGACCCAGTACTTC
v_gene: TRBV27; abundance: -; j_gene: TRBJ2-3; d_gene: -; CDR3aa: CASSSTGRHTDTQYF; CDR3nt: TGTGCCAGCAGCTCTACTGGTCGGCACACAGATACGCAGTATTTT
v_gene: TRBV7-8; abundance: few; j_gene: TRBJ1-2; d_gene: -; CDR3aa: CASSSRWGDYGYTF; CDR3nt: TGTGCCAGCAGCTCGCGTTGGGGCGACTATGGCTACACCTTC
v_gene: TRBV2; abundance: -; j_gene: TRBJ2-5; d_gene: -; CDR3aa: CASSADGGFGTQYF; CDR3nt: TGTGCCAGCAGTGCCGATGGGGGATTCGGGACCCAGTACTTC
v_gene: TRBV5-1; abundance: -; j_gene: TRBJ2-5; d_gene: TRBD1; CDR3aa: CASTLRGQGATETQYF; CDR3nt: TGCGCCAGCACCCTTCGGGGACAGGGGGCAACAGAGACCCAGTACTTC
v_gene: TRBV4-3; abundance: -; j_gene: TRBJ1-1; d_gene: -; CDR3aa: CASSQGWRTEAFF; CDR3nt: TGCGCCAGCAGCCAAGGTTGGCGCACTGAAGCTTTCTTT
v_gene: TRBV27; abundance: -; j_gene: TRBJ2-2; d_gene: -; CDR3aa: CASRGGAIGPTGELFF; CDR3nt: TGTGCCAGCAGGGGGGGGGCAATTGGACCCACCGGGGAGCTGTTTTTT
v_gene: TRBV2; abundance: -; j_gene: TRBJ1-2; d_gene: -; CDR3aa: CASSGPSSGGYGYTF; CDR3nt: TGTGCCAGCAGTGGCCCTTCGAGCGGGGGCTATGGCTACACCTTC
v_gene: TRBV19; abundance: once; j_gene: TRBJ2-3; d_gene: TRBD2; CDR3aa: CASSMGTSYDTQYF; CDR3nt: TGTGCCAGTAGTATGGGGACTAGCTACGATACGCAGTATTTT
v_gene: TRBV5-1; abundance: -; j_gene: TRBJ2-3; d_gene: TRBD2; CDR3aa: CATGLARSTDTQYF; CDR3nt: TGCGCCACCGGACTAGCGCGTAGCACAGATACGCAGTATTTT
v_gene: TRBV6-1; abundance: -; j_gene: TRBJ2-5; d_gene: TRBD1; CDR3aa: CASRETGGWETQYF; CDR3nt: TGTGCCAGCAGGGAGACAGGGGGTTGGGAGACCCAGTACTTC
v_gene: TRBV2; abundance: once; j_gene: TRBJ1-5; d_gene: -; CDR3aa: CAGGGQASNQPQHF; CDR3nt: TGTGCCGGGGGGGGGCAGGCTAGCAATCAGCCCCAGCATTTT
v_gene: TRBV7-6; abundance: -; j_gene: TRBJ2-3; d_gene: TRBD2; CDR3aa: CASSLAVLSGGNIDTQYF; CDR3nt: TGTGCCAGCAGCTTAGCGGTTCTCAGCGGGGGGAATATTGATACGCAGTATTTT
v_gene: TRBV7-2; abundance: -; j_gene: TRBJ2-1; d_gene: TRBD2; CDR3aa: CASSYSSGGPNEQFF; CDR3nt: TGTGCCAGCAGTTACTCTAGCGGGGGCCCGAATGAGCAGTTCTTC